This T cell receptor beta chain was observed in a study of vaccination and CD4 T cells after COVID-19. About the study: Nasal swab PCR had shown SARS-CoV-2 positivity in the convalescent patients (under ten mild cases, one severe case).

Time point of the sample: late sampling 161 to 241 days after vaccination in three convalescent patients. As to treatment: roughly ten-day PBMC culture with coronavirus spike peptide pools or control peptides (ViraFEST assay). The V and J ends lost 3 bases and 9 bases, in that order; junction bases with no gene match: 10. This CDR3 is built from 15 residues. The germline gives CDR1 MNHNS, CDR2 SASEGT. Of note for this clonotype: Its antigen is currently unknown.

The Oncomine TCR Beta short-read assay was applied to DNA of cultured CD4+ T cells. TCRdb re-derived calls from the PCR reads in MiXCR, one entry per CDR3 protein. The profile shows approximately 24,000 distinct CDR3 sequences, 28% of them singletons. This receptor was identified in a human donor who had recovered from COVID-19. Specimen: CD4+ T cells from blood, cultured in vitro, collected about 7 months after SARS-CoV-2 vaccination. The chain combines TRBV6-1 with TRBJ2-1; the match to TRBD2 covers 8 bases. The CDR3 region has the DNA TGTGCCAGCAGTGAGGCGGGAGGAACCATTGGTGAGCAGTTCTTC. Translated: CASSEAGGTIGEQFF.